This T cell receptor (beta chain) was recovered during a study of beta chain features in type 1 diabetes. Overall study context: Summed over all samples, the examined sorted cells came to fewer than 120 million. General observations from the study: High TCR expression in some cells could lead to their over-representation in cDNA sequencing.

On this clone: As yet, its antigen is unknown.

The CDR3 consists of 11 residues. The ends were cut back, 6 bases at V and 2 bases at J, with 7 bases in the middle. Germline V gene sequence: CDR1 SQVTM, CDR2 ANQGSEA. Since all of the isolated RNA was reverse transcribed, expressed TCRB transcripts were what got sequenced. Produced via immunoSEQ multiplex PCR; TCRdb's table is partial and in-frame only. In the table there are about 900,000 clones, roughly 17% of which are singletons. Around 120 mL of blood, on average, came from one heparinised draw per donor. The TCR comes from a woman between 18 and 29 years old in good health. The specimen sequenced was naive CD4+ T cells from blood. V and J are TRBV29-1 and TRBJ1-1; no definite D call. As DNA, the CDR3 is TGCAGCGTACTCTTTAACACTGAAGCTTTCTTT. As protein: CSVLFNTEAFF.